The clone carrying this T cell receptor (beta chain) was detected many times. J was trimmed by 0 bases and V by 2 bases; bases with no gene match: 6. This CDR3 is built from 16 residues. Per the germline V gene, CDR1 is SGHDT and CDR2 is YYEEEE. The authors amplified TCR beta CDR3 regions from RNA transcripts. RT-PCR was first run with HTBI primers, then multiplex PCR in a second round. TCRdb analysed the multiplex PCR reads with MiXCR anew, one entry per CDR3 protein. The repertoire holds 35,000 to 45,000 distinct CDR3 sequences, with roughly 50% as singletons. The sample is drawn from a study of Graves' ophthalmopathy and Graves' hyperthyroidism.

The sequence came from an adult woman with stable Graves' hyperthyroidism. The chain has TRBV5-6 and TRBJ2-3, with 7 bases fitting TRBD2. Sequencing used peripheral blood. DNA of the CDR3: TGTGCCAGCAGCTTAGTTGCTAGCGGAAGCACAGATACGCAGTATTTT. Its translation is CASSLVASGSTDTQYF.